Presented here are 3 T cell receptor beta chains from one specimen sequenced in a study of T cell changes during pregnancy in multiple sclerosis. The protocol was immunoSEQ multiplex PCR, while the TCRdb copy is restricted to in-frame clones and leaves out a portion. The table lists roughly 30,000 clones, over 75% of them singletons. Sequencing was performed on CD8+ T cells from peripheral blood mononuclear cells, taken after pregnancy. These receptors originate from a female donor with multiple sclerosis, enrolled in a pregnancy study.

The chain combines TRBV7-3 with TRBJ1-1; TRBD1 agrees at 7 bases. The V and J ends lost 5 bases and 3 bases, in that order; junction bases with no gene match: 6. Germline V gene lookup returns CDR1 SGHTA and CDR2 FQGTGA. The CDR3 consists of 14 residues. CDR3 in DNA: TGTGCCAGCAGCCTTACAGGGGTCCACACTGAAGCTTTCTTT. Encoded protein: CASSLTGVHTEAFF.

The V call is TRBV19, the J call TRBJ2-1; 12 bases agree with TRBD2. V shed 5 bases, J shed 4 bases, and the junction held 3 bases outside the gene matches. The length of the CDR3 is 15 residues. CDR1 is LNHDA and CDR2 is SQIVND in the germline V gene (reference sequence). CDR3 residues: CASSSSGGAYNEQFF. In DNA, the CDR3 is TGTGCCAGTAGTTCTAGCGGGGGGGCTTACAATGAGCAGTTCTTC.

The chain employs TRBV5-1 and TRBJ2-1; no definite D call. The ends were cut back, 0 bases at V and 8 bases at J, with 15 bases in the middle. Germline V CDR1 and CDR2: SGHRS, YFSETQ. CDR3 length: 15 residues. The CDR3 reads CASSLGQSRRDEQFF. CDR3 coding DNA: TGCGCCAGCAGCTTGGGGCAGTCCCGCCGGGATGAGCAGTTCTTC.